This T cell receptor (beta chain) was sequenced in a study of shared clonotypes between healthy human individuals (dated by TCRdb to the early 2020s). Regarding the study in general: The cohort comprised two women and a few men aged 18 to 49 years. Per donor, three plates each were used for CD4 naive and CD4 memory, two for CD8 naive, and one for CD8 memory. To estimate repertoire size and how much clonotypes are shared between individuals, the study performed deep sequencing of blood TCR repertoires from roughly five healthy adults. Libraries were prepared and TCR repertoires were sequenced by different laboratories using diverse techniques, in order to increase sequencing depth and limit assay-specific biases. Per donor, leukapheresis produced somewhere between about 0.85 and 10 billion PBMCs.

Measured from the cysteine to the phenylalanine, the CDR3 is 14 residues long. Only the CDR3 region is kept as DNA, spanning 42 bases read in frame from base 1. CDR1 WNHNN and CDR2 SYGVQD are derived from the germline V gene (reference sequence). Relative to germline, V is 2 bases shorter and J is 7 bases shorter, with 12 bases between their ends. Using the deep immunoSEQ assay, multiplex PCR amplified TCR CDR3 regions from genomic DNA. Extracted genomic DNA from each cell subset was spread evenly across all wells of several immunoSEQ 96-well plates, with each plate serving as a replicate. Each replicate PCR for sorted subsets received approximately 220 ng genomic DNA, equal to roughly 33,000 T cell genomes. Purified libraries were quantified with a Qubit 3.0 fluorometer, sized on a Bioanalyzer 2100, and re-quantified with the KAPA Library Quantification kit. Every immunoSEQ 96-well plate was sequenced on a separate single-read 150-cycle Illumina NextSeq 550 flow cell. Per the original workflow: Because the immunoSEQ output included only junctional sequences and no quality scores, the filtering could not be the same as the filtering used for full-length reads. Sequences were annotated with PyIR, a Python wrapper for IgBLAST v1.9, using IMGT germline references to assign V/J genes and CDR3. Reads were filtered out if the reads had weak V/J assignments (E-value above 1e-6), no CDR3, stop codons, out-of-frame junctions, or ambiguous translated residues. V3J clonotypes were defined by identical inferred V gene, J gene, and CDR3 amino acid sequence. Percentage overlap between repertoires was computed as shared unique clonotypes divided by the size of the smaller repertoire. Three approaches were used to assess repertoire richness: RTK rarefaction, the Chao1 estimator, and Recon v2.1 estimates of unobserved clonotypes. Generation probabilities for all TCRbeta clonotypes obtained by the gDNA method from a handful of donors were computed using OLGA. TCRdb's version of the immuneACCESS table is confined to in-frame rearrangements and falls short of the full clone set. An unresolved V gene accounts for under half of the shortfall where checked; the remainder is of unknown origin. V, J and clone size are those of that table, while D and trimming were read from the DNA. The sample profile shows 650,000 to 750,000 clones; about two thirds of them were found once. Together, the top ten hold about 1.8% of the sample.

In this sample, this clone turned up many times. Its antigen is unknown. Within one base of it there is no much larger clone, and no base qualities were kept. Study-wide findings and limitations: Sampling was limited to blood, and TCR repertoires in tissue likely differ from TCR repertoires in blood. Rarefaction of sorted-subset datasets indicated incomplete sequencing despite the large sequencing depth. Across several donors, approximately 5% of naive CD4, 3% to 3.5% of naive CD8, approximately 2.5% of memory CD4, and approximately 0.4% of memory CD8 clonotypes were shared. Estimated clonotype richness was generally larger for naive than for memory subsets. Pairwise subsampling led to the expectation that sequencing depth would affect the degree of clonotype sharing among donors. Clonotypes shared by all four sorted-subset donors showed higher generation probabilities than non-shared clonotypes. Because the study included a small number of donors, the genetic and exposure-history diversity represented was limited.

The donors were healthy, HIV-negative adults who had no recently reported acute infections or vaccinations. Only Caucasian adults living in Nashville, Tennessee, USA were represented among the donors. CD4+ T cells were enriched by magnetic negative selection; naive cells were then positively selected on CD45RA, and the negative fraction formed the memory subset. Blood was obtained by leukapheresis, after which PBMCs were separated by Ficoll-Histopaque density gradient centrifugation and cryopreserved in liquid nitrogen vapor phase. Analytical flow cytometry was used to check the purity and quantity of every magnetically sorted T cell population. Each sorted fraction had its genomic DNA isolated and then quantified by UV absorbance on a Nanodrop 2000c.

The source material was memory CD4+ T cells sorted from blood. The cell subset or site label, as the study defines it: CD45RA-negative fraction. The sequence came from a woman aged 30 to 39 in good health. The chain was built from TRBV10-1 and TRBJ2-1, with a weak D call of TRBD1 (6 bases match). The CDR3 protein sequence reads: CASSEATGRNEQFF. The nucleotide sequence reads as follows: TGCGCCAGCAGTGAGGCTACAGGGCGGAATGAGCAGTTCTTC.